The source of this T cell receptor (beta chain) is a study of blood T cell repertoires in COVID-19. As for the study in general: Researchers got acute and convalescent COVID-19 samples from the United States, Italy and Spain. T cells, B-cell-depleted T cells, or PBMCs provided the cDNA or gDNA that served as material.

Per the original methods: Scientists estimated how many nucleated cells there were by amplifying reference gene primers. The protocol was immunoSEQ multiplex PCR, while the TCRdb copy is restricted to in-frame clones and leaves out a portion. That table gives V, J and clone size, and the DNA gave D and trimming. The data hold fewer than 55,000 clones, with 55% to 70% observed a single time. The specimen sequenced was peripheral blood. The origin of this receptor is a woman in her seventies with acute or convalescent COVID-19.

The CDR3 bases are TGTGCCAGCAGTGAAGAACTGCTCATGAACACTGAAGCTTTCTTT. Protein product: CASSEELLMNTEAFF. This rearrangement joins TRBV6-1 to TRBJ1-1; D ambiguous. The CDR3 runs to 15 residues. The V end was cut by 1 base, the J end by 0 bases, with 9 bases between. The V gene's germline CDR1 is MNHNS and CDR2 SASEGT.